The 32 T cell receptor beta chains in this list originate from one sample, sequenced in a study of cytomegalovirus exposure and HLA in healthy donors. 60 Vbeta and 13 Jbeta primers were used in PCR. The protocol was immunoSEQ multiplex PCR, while the TCRdb copy is restricted to in-frame clones and leaves out a portion. The table shows about 250,000 clones, with around 65% occurring only once. The source material was PBMCs. These TCRs come from a female donor in good health and CMV-seronegative.

This clone has only a few counts. V gene TRBV6-1 combines with J gene TRBJ2-1; 8 nucleotides agree with TRBD1. The CDR3 runs 15 residues. The junction had 18 bases not matched to a gene; V was cut back by 5 bases and J by 15 bases. Germline V gene data show CDR1 as MNHNS and CDR2 as SASEGT. This CDR3 is CASSSTGTGSLSRFF. The DNA for the CDR3 is TGTGCCAGCAGTTCTACCGGGACAGGAAGCCTAAGTCGGTTCTTC.

This clone appeared once. V and J are TRBV6-5 and TRBJ2-7; possibly TRBD1 for D (6 bases). The CDR3 is made up of 13 amino acids. Trimming removed 6 bases from V and 7 bases from J, with 16 bases in between. In germline, CDR1 is MNHEY, CDR2 SVGAGI. This CDR3 reads CASRKRGNSEQYF. In nucleotides, the CDR3 is TGTGCCAGCAGGAAGAGGGGGAATAGTGAGCAGTACTTC.

This clone has only a few counts. The chain links TRBV7-2 to TRBJ2-3; D possibly corresponds to TRBD2 (6 bases). The CDR3 loop spans 14 amino acids. The germline V and J ends were trimmed by 5 bases and 4 bases, with 13 bases remaining between them. The germline V gene encodes CDR1 SGHTA and CDR2 FQGNSA. The CDR3 nucleotides are TGTGCCAGCAGCCCCCAACTAGCCGCAGATACGCAGTATTTT. This encodes CASSPQLAADTQYF.

This rearrangement joins TRBV6-1 to TRBJ2-1, with 7 bases matching TRBD2. Germline CDR1 reads MNHNS; CDR2 reads SASEGT. This CDR3 comprises 12 residues. V lost 7 bases and J lost 4; bases outside the gene matches: 1. As DNA, the CDR3 is TGTGCCAGCATGCGGGAGTACAATGAGCAGTTCTTC. Translated, it gives CASMREYNEQFF.

This clone was picked up one time. The junction departs from germline at one end; a sequencing error may be responsible. The rearrangement joins TRBV7-9 to TRBJ1-2; D gene uncertain. CDR1 and CDR2 (germline): SEHNR, FQNEAQ (reference sequence). There are 14 residues in the CDR3. The chain's CDR3 is CSSSLAAGNYGYTF. The CDR3 DNA follows: TGTTCCAGCAGCTTAGCGGCGGGGAACTATGGCTACACCTTC.

The V call is TRBV5-8, the J call TRBJ1-2, with TRBD1 matching over 8 bases. The V segment lost 0 bases and the J segment 0 bases; nucleotides outside the gene matches: 4. Germline values: CDR1 SGHTS, CDR2 YDEGEE. This CDR3 region has 16 residues. CDR3 DNA sequence: TGTGCCAGCAGCTTGGGGGACAGGACTTCTAACTATGGCTACACCTTC. Translation: CASSLGDRTSNYGYTF.

V and J are TRBV9 and TRBJ1-2, with D tentatively TRBD1 (6 bases). Trimming removed 0 bases at V and 3 bases at J, with 18 bases between. The CDR3 spans 17 residues. Germline lookup yields CDR1 SGDLS and CDR2 YYNGEE. Written as DNA, the CDR3 is TGTGCCAGCAGCGTAGTTACGGGGGGGGCGAAAGACTATGGCTACACCTTC. Protein: CASSVVTGGAKDYGYTF.

J is TRBJ2-1 and V is TRBV4-1; 7 bases agree with TRBD2. The CDR3 has 13 residues. Germline lookup yields CDR1 MGHRA and CDR2 YSYEKL. After removal of 0 bases from V and 12 bases from J, the junction contained 5 bases not matched to a gene. CDR3 nucleotides: TGCGCCAGCAGCCAAGATAAAGGGACTACGCAGTTCTTC. Its translation: CASSQDKGTTQFF.

The chain recombines TRBV13 with TRBJ1-2, with TRBD1 as a possible D gene (6 bases). Germline assignment: CDR1 PRHDT and CDR2 FYEKMQ (reference sequence). CDR3 size: 14 residues. V dropped 6 bases and J dropped 8 bases, with 19 bases sitting between them. Written as DNA, the CDR3 is TGTGCCAGCAGACTACAGGGAAGGGGCCGGGGCTACACCTTC. Translating it yields CASRLQGRGRGYTF. Together with reference TRBV13 and TRBJ1-2, the CDR3 gives the full variable domain: AAGVIQSPRHLIKEKRETATLKCYPIPRHDTVYWYQQGPGQDPQFLISFYEKMQSDKGSIPDRFSAQQFSDYHSELNMSSLELGDSALYFCASRLQGRGRGYTFGSGTRLTVV.

The sample holds a few counts of this clone. V usage is TRBV25-1 and J usage is TRBJ2-1; D perhaps matches TRBD1 (5 bases). The germline V and J ends were trimmed by 1 base and 7 bases, with 20 bases remaining between them. CDR3 length: 17 residues. Per the germline V gene, CDR1 is MGHDK and CDR2 is SYGVNS. The CDR3 sequence is CASSEFPTAQKANEQFF. For the CDR3, the DNA is TGTGCCAGCAGTGAATTCCCGACAGCGCAAAAAGCAAATGAGCAGTTCTTC.

This rearrangement joins TRBV6-1 to TRBJ2-5; D uncertain. The CDR3 runs 13 residues. Germline V gene sequence: CDR1 MNHNS, CDR2 SASEGT. Trimming removed 1 base from V and 5 bases from J, with 8 bases in between. The CDR3 nucleotides read TGTGCCAGCAGTGAAGGTATTGGCGAGACCCAGTACTTC. Amino acids: CASSEGIGETQYF.

This clone was found a few times. The rearrangement uses TRBV27 and TRBJ2-7; 7 bases fit TRBD1. The trim removed 5 bases at V and 5 bases at J, leaving 0 bases unmatched. The CDR3 has 11 residues. Germline V gene sequence: CDR1 MNHEY, CDR2 SMNVEV (reference sequence). CDR3 sequence (DNA): TGTGCCAGCAGTACAGGGGACGAGCAGTACTTC. Its protein product is CASSTGDEQYF.

This clone was found many times. For the CDR3, the DNA is TGTGCCAGCAGTAGCGCCCAGACCAAAAACATTCAGTACTTC. Translating it yields CASSSAQTKNIQYF. This chain joins TRBV2 and TRBJ2-4, with D unclear. Per germline, CDR1 SNHLY and CDR2 FYNNEI. V was clipped by 5 bases and J by 2 bases, with 10 bases between them. The CDR3 is 14 residues long.

The V and J genes are TRBV11-3 and TRBJ2-7; D perhaps matches TRBD2 (5 bases). The germline CDR1 and CDR2 sequences are SGHNT and YENEEA. V dropped 0 bases and J dropped 9 bases, with 18 bases sitting between them. The length of the CDR3 is 15 residues. CDR3 DNA sequence: TGTGCCAGCAGCTTAGATCGGGGAGTGTCCCGAGGGCAGTACTTC. Amino acids: CASSLDRGVSRGQYF.

The rearrangement links TRBV2 to TRBJ1-1; no definite D call. This CDR3 region has 14 residues. Germline values: CDR1 SNHLY, CDR2 FYNNEI. V lost 1 base and J lost 4, with 10 bases in between. CDR3 region: CASSEEVGSTEAFF. The CDR3 DNA reads TGTGCCAGCAGTGAAGAGGTAGGGAGCACTGAAGCTTTCTTT.

This chain uses TRBV6-1 with TRBJ2-3; D is unresolved. The V gene's germline CDR1 is MNHNS and CDR2 SASEGT. The CDR3 loop spans 14 amino acids. Trimming took off 7 bases at V and 1 base at J, with 12 bases between the two ends. In nucleotides, the CDR3 is TGTGCCAGCAAGTGGAGCGAGCGCACAGATACGCAGTATTTT. It encodes CASKWSERTDTQYF.

This chain uses TRBV6-5 with TRBJ2-7, with D unresolved. The V gene lost 2 bases and the J gene lost 6 bases, with 8 bases spanning the gap. Germline V gene data show CDR1 as MNHEY and CDR2 as SVGAGI. The CDR3 has 12 residues. DNA for the CDR3: TGTGCCAGCAGTTACACTTCCGGCGAGCAGTACTTC. It is translated as CASSYTSGEQYF.

The chain uses TRBV5-6 and TRBJ2-3; 11 positions agree with TRBD2. V trimming: 0 bases; J trimming: 4 bases; junction bases outside the gene matches: 7. This CDR3 spans 17 amino acids. Germline lookup yields CDR1 SGHDT and CDR2 YYEEEE. CDR3 bases: TGTGCCAGCAGCTTGGCCGGAACTAGCGGGAGACCAGATACGCAGTATTTT. Amino acid sequence: CASSLAGTSGRPDTQYF.

The J gene is TRBJ2-7, the V gene TRBV10-2, with 10 bases matching TRBD2. The germline CDR1 and CDR2 sequences are WSHSY and SAAADI. V was pared by 11 bases and J by 0 bases, with 13 bases of the junction left unmatched. This CDR3 spans 16 amino acids. The CDR3 DNA sequence: TGCGCCTCAAAGGAGGTAGCGGGAGGATCCTCCTACGAGCAGTACTTC. Translation: CASKEVAGGSSYEQYF.

V usage is TRBV19 and J usage is TRBJ2-5; 9 bases match TRBD2. CDR3 length: 17 residues. J lost 7 bases, V lost 0 bases, and 12 bases had no gene match. The germline V gene encodes CDR1 LNHDA and CDR2 SQIVND (reference sequence). CDR3 loop: CASSIDHYSGGRVTQYF. The CDR3 DNA follows: TGTGCCAGTAGTATAGATCATTATTCCGGCGGGAGGGTGACCCAGTACTTC.

V is TRBV9 and J is TRBJ1-2; D possibly corresponds to TRBD1 (6 bases). CDR1 and CDR2 (germline): SGDLS, YYNGEE. The CDR3 extends over 15 amino acids. Deletions cut 4 bases from V and 8 bases from J, with 21 bases between. The CDR3 loop is CASSTGDRPQDGYTF. CDR3 DNA: TGTGCCAGCAGCACCGGAGACAGGCCTCAGGACGGCTACACCTTC.

The rearrangement uses TRBV20-1 and TRBJ2-1, with D unclear. V lost 4 bases and J lost 7, with 5 bases in between. From germline, CDR1 is DFQATT and CDR2 SNEGSKA (reference sequence). The CDR3 runs 10 residues. As DNA, the CDR3 is TGCAGTGCTAATCTTAATGAGCAGTTCTTC. Translation: CSANLNEQFF.

The chain links TRBV6-1 to TRBJ2-5, with TRBD2 matching over 11 bases. The CDR3 spans 16 residues. The germline V gene has CDR1 MNHNS and CDR2 SASEGT. V was clipped by 1 base and J by 3 bases; unmatched bases: 4. DNA for the CDR3: TGTGCCAGCAGTGAAGGGCTAGCGGGAGGAGAAGAGACCCAGTACTTC. Its protein product is CASSEGLAGGEETQYF.

This clone appeared once. This chain links TRBV7-8 with TRBJ2-1; 7 bases line up with TRBD2. V lost 3 bases and J lost 9; bases outside the gene matches: 14. This CDR3 region has 16 residues. Germline CDR1 and CDR2: SGHVS and FQNEAQ. CDR3 sequence: CASSFSGPSPKGEQFF. CDR3 nucleotide sequence: TGTGCCAGCAGCTTTAGCGGGCCCTCTCCCAAGGGTGAGCAGTTCTTC.

This clone occurred a few times. The chain has TRBV5-4 and TRBJ2-7; the D is unclear. The CDR3 sequence is 13 residues long. Trimming cost V 4 bases and J 0 bases, with 8 bases left between them. From germline, CDR1 is SGHNT and CDR2 YYREEE (reference sequence). The CDR3 DNA follows: TGTGCCAGCAGCATCCCCAGCTCCTACGAGCAGTACTTC. Its translation is CASSIPSSYEQYF.

V gene TRBV30 combines with J gene TRBJ1-2, with TRBD1 identical over 8 bases. V gave up 5 bases and J gave up 2 bases; unmatched junction bases: 7. The germline gives CDR1 GTSNPN, CDR2 SVGIG (reference sequence). The CDR3 is made up of 14 amino acids. The CDR3 nucleotides read TGTGCCTGGCGCGGCAGGGGGCAGAACTATGGCTACACCTTC. Its protein is CAWRGRGQNYGYTF.

The chain is built from TRBV20-1 and TRBJ1-1, with a tentative D call TRBD1 (6 bases). V was clipped by 5 bases and J by 8 bases, with 9 bases between them. Germline-derived CDR1 and CDR2 are DFQATT and SNEGSKA (reference sequence). CDR3 length equals 10 residues. The chain's CDR3 is CSALGQEAFF. CDR3 sequence (DNA): TGCAGTGCTCTCGGACAGGAAGCTTTCTTT.

V and J are TRBV29-1 and TRBJ1-1; D might be TRBD1 (6 bases). Germline V gene lookup returns CDR1 SQVTM and CDR2 ANQGSEA. This CDR3 comprises 13 residues. The V end lost 5 bases, the J end lost 0 bases, and 10 bases lay between the germline ends. The CDR3 is CSVSQGLNTEAFF. The CDR3 nucleotides are TGCAGCGTTTCACAGGGATTGAACACTGAAGCTTTCTTT.

The rearrangement links TRBV5-4 to TRBJ2-5; 8 bases align to TRBD2. V lost 4 bases to trimming and J lost 1 base; unmatched junction nucleotides: 6. Germline assignment: CDR1 SGHNT and CDR2 YYREEE (reference sequence). The CDR3 sequence is 15 residues long. This chain's CDR3 is CASSASGGPQETQYF. The CDR3 DNA reads as TGTGCCAGCAGCGCCAGCGGGGGCCCCCAAGAGACCCAGTACTTC.

The chain is built from TRBV30 and TRBJ2-1, with 9 bases identical to TRBD2. CDR1 and CDR2 from the germline V gene are GTSNPN and SVGIG (reference sequence). This CDR3 region has 19 residues. With V trimmed by 0 bases and J by 12 bases, 24 bases remained unmatched. CDR3 region: CAWSVLPPPTSGQNVAQFF. CDR3 DNA: TGTGCCTGGAGTGTACTCCCCCCACCGACTAGCGGCCAAAATGTTGCGCAGTTCTTC.

The CDR3 DNA sequence: TGTGCCAGTAGCTGGGACAGGAGCTCCTACGAGCAGTACTTC. Protein product: CASSWDRSSYEQYF. The chain combines TRBV19 with TRBJ2-7; the match to TRBD1 covers 8 bases. The CDR3 is 14 residues long. Germline CDR1 and CDR2: LNHDA and SQIVND (reference sequence). Trimming removed 6 bases from V and 0 bases from J; junction bases left unmatched: 4.

The chain combines TRBV5-6 with TRBJ2-7; D might be TRBD1 (6 bases). CDR1 SGHDT and CDR2 YYEEEE come from the germline V gene. The length of the CDR3 is 15 residues. V shed 2 bases and J shed 3 bases, with 15 bases lying between them. The chain's CDR3 is CASSFDRFGLYEQYF. The CDR3 DNA reads as TGTGCCAGCAGCTTTGACAGGTTTGGGCTCTACGAGCAGTACTTC.